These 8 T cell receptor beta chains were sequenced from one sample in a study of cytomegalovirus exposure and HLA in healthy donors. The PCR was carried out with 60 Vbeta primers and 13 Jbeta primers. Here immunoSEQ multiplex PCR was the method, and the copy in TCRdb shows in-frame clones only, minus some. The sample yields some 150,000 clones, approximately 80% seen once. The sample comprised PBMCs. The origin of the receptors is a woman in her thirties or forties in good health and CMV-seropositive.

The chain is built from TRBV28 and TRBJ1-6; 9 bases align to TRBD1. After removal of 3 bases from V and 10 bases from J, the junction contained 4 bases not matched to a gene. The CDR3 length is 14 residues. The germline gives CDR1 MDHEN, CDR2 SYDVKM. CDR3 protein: CASSFRDRVSPLHF. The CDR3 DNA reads TGTGCCAGCAGTTTCCGGGACAGGGTCTCACCCCTCCACTTT.

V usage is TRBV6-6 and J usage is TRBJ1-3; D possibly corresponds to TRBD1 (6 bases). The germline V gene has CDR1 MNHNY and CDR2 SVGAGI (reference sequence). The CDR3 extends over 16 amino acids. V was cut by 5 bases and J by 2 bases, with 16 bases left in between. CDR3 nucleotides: TGTGCCAGCAGTCCAGCTCAGGGGTTGGCTGGAAACACCATATATTTT. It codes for CASSPAQGLAGNTIYF.

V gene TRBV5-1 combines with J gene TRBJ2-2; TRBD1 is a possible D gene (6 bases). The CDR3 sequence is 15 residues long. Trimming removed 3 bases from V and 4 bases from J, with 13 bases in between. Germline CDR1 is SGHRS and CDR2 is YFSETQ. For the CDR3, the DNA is TGCGCCAGCAGCTCGACAGGTCAGGGCACCGGGGAGCTGTTTTTT. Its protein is CASSSTGQGTGELFF.

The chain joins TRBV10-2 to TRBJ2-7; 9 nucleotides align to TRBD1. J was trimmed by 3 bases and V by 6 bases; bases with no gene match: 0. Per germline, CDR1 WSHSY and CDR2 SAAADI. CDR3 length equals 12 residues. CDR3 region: CASRDRGYEQYF. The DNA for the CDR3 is TGCGCCAGCAGGGACAGGGGCTACGAGCAGTACTTC.

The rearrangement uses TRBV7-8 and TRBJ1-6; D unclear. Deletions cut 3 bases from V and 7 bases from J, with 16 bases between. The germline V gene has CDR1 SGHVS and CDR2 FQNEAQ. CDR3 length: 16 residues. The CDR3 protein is CASSFSWGGRNSPLHF. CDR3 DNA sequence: TGTGCCAGCAGCTTTAGTTGGGGAGGGAGGAATTCACCCCTCCACTTT.

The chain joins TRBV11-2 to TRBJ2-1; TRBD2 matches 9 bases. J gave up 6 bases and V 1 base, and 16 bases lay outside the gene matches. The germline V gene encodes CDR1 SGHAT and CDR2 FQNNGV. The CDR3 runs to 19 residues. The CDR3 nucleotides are TGTGCCAGCAGCTTAGCTCCCTTCTTTAGCGGGAGATCGAGCAATGAGCAGTTCTTC. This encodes CASSLAPFFSGRSSNEQFF.

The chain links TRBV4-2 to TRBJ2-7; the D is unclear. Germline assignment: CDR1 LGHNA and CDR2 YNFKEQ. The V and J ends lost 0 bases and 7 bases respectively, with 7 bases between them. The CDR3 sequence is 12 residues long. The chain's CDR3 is CASSQDRAEQYF. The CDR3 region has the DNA TGTGCCAGCAGCCAAGACCGCGCAGAGCAGTACTTC.

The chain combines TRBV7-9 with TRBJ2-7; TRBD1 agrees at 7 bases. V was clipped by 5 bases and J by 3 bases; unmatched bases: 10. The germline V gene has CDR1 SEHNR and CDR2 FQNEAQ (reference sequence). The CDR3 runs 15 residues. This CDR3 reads CASSPTGQAYYEQYF. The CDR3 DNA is TGTGCCAGCAGCCCGACCGGACAGGCTTACTACGAGCAGTACTTC.